This TCR beta chain was recorded in a study of Graves' ophthalmopathy and Graves' hyperthyroidism. Germline V gene data show CDR1 as SGHDT and CDR2 as YYEEEE. With 0 bases removed from V and 12 bases from J, the gap between germline ends came to 9 bases. The CDR3 extends over 11 amino acids. The TCR beta CDR3 regions underwent amplification from RNA transcripts. The library came from an HTBI-primed first-round RT-PCR and a second-round multiplex PCR. From the multiplex PCR reads, TCRdb called clonotypes with MiXCR, one entry per CDR3 protein. The data contain 360,000 or so distinct CDR3 sequences, around 20% of them singletons. As regards this clonotype: Its antigen is still unknown.

The study, taken as a whole, reports: Stable hyperthyroidism and ophthalmopathy were told apart by a 13-signature model, which achieved about 88% sensitivity and roughly 80% specificity. The authors also found most expanded thyroid clonotypes above 0.001 frequency in blood.

Ophthalmopathy donors' eye disease showed moderate-to-severe activity, CAS of at least 3, NOSPECS of at least 4 and duration under 3 months. Other autoimmune diseases, uncontrolled infections, pregnancy and lactation each led to patient exclusion. Material: peripheral blood. This clonotype was obtained from a woman aged 18-30 years with Graves' ophthalmopathy. This chain joins TRBV5-6 and TRBJ1-2; D might be TRBD1 (5 bases). The CDR3 coding sequence is TGTGCCAGCAGCTTGGCCAGGGATGACACCTTC. This translates into CASSLARDDTF.